Listed below are T cell receptor beta chains from one sample, sequenced in a study of T cell changes during pregnancy in multiple sclerosis. Sequencing was performed with immunoSEQ multiplex PCR; in TCRdb, only in-frame clones are kept and a portion is missing. The table records about 56,000 clones, 90% of them present only once. The specimen was peripheral blood, collected in the first trimester of pregnancy. The receptors were sampled from a female donor in good health, enrolled as a control in a pregnancy study. The CDR3 runs from the conserved cysteine through the conserved F or W. The D gene is left open where the match is weak. The size field is filled for only some rows; it gives once, few, many or a size class.

TRBD1,-,TRBJ2-7,TRBV29-1,TGCAGCGCTGTAGGGGACAGGGGGATCGAGCAGTACTTC,CSAVGDRGIEQYF
TRBD1,-,TRBJ1-6,TRBV10-3,TGTGCCATCAGTTCGGACAGGGTTAATTCACCCCTCCACTTT,CAISSDRVNSPLHF
TRBD2,-,TRBJ2-7,TRBV28,TGTGCCAGCAGTCCCGCCTCCTCGGGACTAGCGGGTTTAGCCTACGAGCAGTACTTC,CASSPASSGLAGLAYEQYF
TRBD1,-,TRBJ2-3,TRBV6-4,TGTGCCAGCAGCCCGACAGGGGAAGGTTACGATACGCAGTATTTT,CASSPTGEGYDTQYF
-,-,TRBJ1-2,TRBV29-1,TGCAGCGTTGAACGACGAGCCGGGGGCTACACCTTC,CSVERRAGGYTF
TRBD1,-,TRBJ1-4,TRBV14,TGTGCCAGCAGCCAGAGGACAGGGGGAAATGAAAAACTGTTTTTT,CASSQRTGGNEKLFF
-,-,TRBJ2-4,TRBV7-9,TGTGCCAGCAGCTTCAGGGAAAACATTCAGTACTTC,CASSFRENIQYF
TRBD1,-,TRBJ2-7,TRBV19,TGTGCCAGTAGTGCGACAGGGGGTGCCTACGAGCAGTACTTC,CASSATGGAYEQYF
-,-,TRBJ1-2,TRBV28,TGTGCCAGCAGTTTCGACAGAAACTATGGCTACACCTTC,CASSFDRNYGYTF
-,-,TRBJ1-6,TRBV4-1,TGCGCCAGCAGCCAAGAGACGGGGGGGCATCGTTCACCCCTCCACTTT,CASSQETGGHRSPLHF
-,-,TRBJ2-1,TRBV6-5,TGTGCCAGCAGTCCCCTGAGGGCCTACTACAATGAGCAGTTCTTC,CASSPLRAYYNEQFF
-,-,TRBJ2-5,TRBV2,TGTGCCAGCAGTCTTCTGCAACAGGGTGGAAAGACCCAGTACTTC,CASSLLQQGGKTQYF
TRBD1,-,TRBJ2-1,TRBV7-2,TGTGCCAGCAGCTTAGCCGGACAGGGACTCTTCAGTGAGCAGTTCTTC,CASSLAGQGLFSEQFF
-,-,TRBJ2-3,TRBV6-5,TGTGCCAGCAGTTCGACTGGAGATACGCAGTATTTT,CASSSTGDTQYF
-,-,TRBJ1-3,TRBV18,TGTGCCAGCTCACCACCGGTGACTGGTCTCTCTGGAAACACCATATATTTT,CASSPPVTGLSGNTIYF
-,-,TRBJ1-1,TRBV27,TGTGCCAGCTTCCGGAACACTGAAGCTTTCTTT,CASFRNTEAFF
-,-,TRBJ2-1,TRBV12-5,TGTGCTAGTGGTTTGCGGGCAGGGGATGAGCAGTTCTTC,CASGLRAGDEQFF
TRBD1,-,TRBJ1-1,TRBV5-1,TGCGCCAGCAGCCATCAACAGGGGCTCGTCACTGAAGCTTTCTTT,CASSHQQGLVTEAFF
TRBD2,-,TRBJ2-3,TRBV19,TGTGCCAGTAGTACGATAGCGGGAAGCACAGATACGCAGTATTTT,CASSTIAGSTDTQYF
TRBD2,-,TRBJ2-5,TRBV6-6,TGTGCCAGCATCAGTTCCGGTAGCGGGAGAGGAGAGACCCAGTACTTC,CASISSGSGRGETQYF
-,-,TRBJ1-1,TRBV9,TGTGCCAGCAGCGCAACAATGGGAGCTGAAGCTTTCTTT,CASSATMGAEAFF
-,-,TRBJ2-6,TRBV5-4,TGTGCCAGCAGCTTACTAACAGGGACTGGGGCCAACGTCCTGACTTTC,CASSLLTGTGANVLTF
TRBD1,-,TRBJ2-2,TRBV19,TGTGCCAGTAGTATAGTCCCGACAGGGGCCGGCACCGGGGAGCTGTTTTTT,CASSIVPTGAGTGELFF
-,-,TRBJ1-1,TRBV27,TGTGCCAGCAGTCCCCGAAGACAAGGCCACACTGAAGCTTTCTTT,CASSPRRQGHTEAFF
-,few,TRBJ2-2,TRBV5-6,TGTGCCAGCAGCTTGGCCTACCGGGAGCTGTTTTTT,CASSLAYRELFF
-,-,TRBJ2-3,TRBV21-1,TGTGCCAGCAGCAAAGCGCCAGGGCGAGGTTGCACAGATACGCAGTATTTT,CASSKAPGRGCTDTQYF
TRBD2,-,TRBJ2-7,TRBV28,TGTGCCAGCAGTGGACTAGCGGAGGTCCCCGAGCAGTACTTC,CASSGLAEVPEQYF
-,-,TRBJ2-5,TRBV7-6,TGTGCCAGCAGCTTATTCGGTACGGAGACCCAGTACTTC,CASSLFGTETQYF
-,-,TRBJ2-7,TRBV6-1,TGTGCCAGCGGTCAGTACGAGCAGTACTTC,CASGQYEQYF
-,-,TRBJ2-3,TRBV5-1,TGCGCCAGCAGCGCCTCCCAACCTTTTGGACAATCCCCAGATACGCAGTATTTT,CASSASQPFGQSPDTQYF
TRBD1,-,TRBJ1-2,TRBV19,TGTGCCAGCCGAAGAGGGGACAGGGGGAACTATGGCTACACCTTC,CASRRGDRGNYGYTF
TRBD2,-,TRBJ2-3,TRBV4-1,TGCGCCAGCAGCCAACCGGGACTAGCGGGAGGGCCGTCAGATACGCAGTATTTT,CASSQPGLAGGPSDTQYF
TRBD1,-,TRBJ1-3,TRBV5-1,TGCGCCAGCAGCGAGGGGGCTGATGGAAACACCATATATTTT,CASSEGADGNTIYF
-,-,TRBJ2-5,TRBV7-9,TGTGCCAGCAGCTTAGAACTTTCGACAGTAAAAGAGACCCAGTACTTC,CASSLELSTVKETQYF
-,once,TRBJ1-4,TRBV2,TGTGCCAGCAGTCGCGGACGGACAAATAATGAAAAACTGTTTTTT,CASSRGRTNNEKLFF
TRBD2,-,TRBJ2-3,TRBV2,TGTGCCAGCAGACTAGCGGACAACACAGATACGCAGTATTTT,CASRLADNTDTQYF
-,-,TRBJ1-5,TRBV30,TGTGCCTGCTCAAACAGGGTCGATCAGCCCCAGCATTTT,CACSNRVDQPQHF
TRBD1,-,TRBJ2-2,TRBV19,TGTGCCAGTAGTATAGCCGGCAGGGGGAATACCGGGGAGCTGTTTTTT,CASSIAGRGNTGELFF
TRBD1,-,TRBJ2-5,TRBV11-3,TGTGCCAGCAGCCCCGGGACAGGCCTCGAGACCCAGTACTTC,CASSPGTGLETQYF
TRBD1,-,TRBJ1-3,TRBV18,TGTGCCAGCTCACCGGGACAGGGAGTTGGAAACACCATATATTTT,CASSPGQGVGNTIYF
-,few,TRBJ1-5,TRBV29-1,TGCAGCGTTGATCAGGGGAATCAGCCCCAGCATTTT,CSVDQGNQPQHF
-,-,TRBJ1-5,TRBV21-1,TGTGCCAACACTGGGGGGGGCAATCAGCCCCAGCATTTT,CANTGGGNQPQHF
TRBD2,-,TRBJ2-3,TRBV27,TGTGCCAGCAGTTCGGGACTAGCGGGAGTAGATACGCAGTATTTT,CASSSGLAGVDTQYF
-,-,TRBJ1-5,TRBV6-5,TGTGCCAGCAGTTACTCGACAGCTAATCAGCCCCAGCATTTT,CASSYSTANQPQHF
TRBD1,-,TRBJ1-5,TRBV5-8,TGTGCCAGCAGCTCTCGCTCGACAGGGTTTAGCCAGCCCCAGCATTTT,CASSSRSTGFSQPQHF
-,-,TRBJ2-6,TRBV6-1,TGTGCCAGCAGTCCCCGGAGCTCTGGGGCCAACGTCCTGACTTTC,CASSPRSSGANVLTF
-,-,TRBJ1-2,TRBV6-6,TGTGCCAGCAGTTCATCCCCCGGCTATGGCTACACCTTC,CASSSSPGYGYTF
TRBD1,-,TRBJ1-4,TRBV28,TGTGCCAGCAGTTTAGGGGACAGGGGTGAAAAACTGTTTTTT,CASSLGDRGEKLFF
-,-,TRBJ1-3,TRBV5-1,TGCGCCAGCAGCTTGGGACGGGTAAATTCTGGAAACACCATATATTTT,CASSLGRVNSGNTIYF
TRBD1,-,TRBJ2-5,TRBV2,TGTGCCAGCGGGACAGGGCGCCAAGAGACCCAGTACTTC,CASGTGRQETQYF
-,-,TRBJ2-5,TRBV28,TGTGCCAGCAGTTTTCGACAGGCCTTGGAGACCCAGTACTTC,CASSFRQALETQYF
TRBD2,-,TRBJ2-7,TRBV7-9,TGTGCCAGCGGGGAGGGTCACGAGCAGTACTTC,CASGEGHEQYF